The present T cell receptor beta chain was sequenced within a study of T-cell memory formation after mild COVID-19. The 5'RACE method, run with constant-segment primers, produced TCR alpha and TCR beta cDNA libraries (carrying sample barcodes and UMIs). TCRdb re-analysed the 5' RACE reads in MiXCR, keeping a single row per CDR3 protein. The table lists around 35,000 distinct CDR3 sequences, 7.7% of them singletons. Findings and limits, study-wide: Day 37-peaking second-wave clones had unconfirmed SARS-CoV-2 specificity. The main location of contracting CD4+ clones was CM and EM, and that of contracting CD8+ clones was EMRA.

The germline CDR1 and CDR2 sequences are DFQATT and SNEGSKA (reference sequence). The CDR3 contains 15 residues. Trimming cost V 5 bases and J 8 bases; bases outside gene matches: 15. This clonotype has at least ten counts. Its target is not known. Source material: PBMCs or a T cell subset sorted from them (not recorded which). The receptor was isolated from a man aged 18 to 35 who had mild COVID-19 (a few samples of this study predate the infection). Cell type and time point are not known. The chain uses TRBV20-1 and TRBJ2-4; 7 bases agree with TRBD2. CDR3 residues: CSASNAAGSRDIQYF. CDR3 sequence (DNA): TGCAGTGCTTCCAACGCAGCGGGGTCTCGGGACATTCAGTACTTC.